What follows is one T cell receptor (beta chain) and its context. Allocation to cohorts depended on clinical history reported by the participants. V lost 1 base to trimming and J lost 4 bases, with 10 bases between them. Germline V gene lookup returns CDR1 LGHNT and CDR2 FRNRAP. CDR3 size: 14 residues. This specimen comes from a study of blood T cell repertoires in COVID-19. Method: immunoSEQ multiplex PCR; TCRdb's copy keeps in-frame clones and lacks some. Found here are about 210,000 clones, 81% of them singletons; the top ten hold approximately 9%. The sequenced material came from PBMCs or T cells enriched from blood (not recorded which). V is TRBV12-5 and J is TRBJ1-1; the D gene is possibly TRBD1 (5 bases). The source of this sequence is a woman in her forties or fifties with acute COVID-19. CDR3 sequence (DNA): TGTGCTAGTGGTTTGGGACAGACGGCCACTGAAGCTTTCTTT. This gives the protein CASGLGQTATEAFF. The full variable domain, rest sourced from reference TRBV12-5 and TRBJ1-1, is DARVTQTPRHKVTEMGQEVTMRCQPILGHNTVFWYRQTMMQGLELLAYFRNRAPLDDSGMPKDRFSAEMPDATLATLKIQPSEPRDSAVYFCASGLGQTATEAFFGQGTRLTVV.